These T cell receptor beta chains were read from a single sample in a study of blood T cell repertoires in COVID-19. Sequenced by immunoSEQ multiplex PCR; TCRdb stores in-frame clones only, minus some. Of hundreds of thousands of clones in the sample, roughly 85% are singletons; the top ten hold 4% to 6%. Input material: peripheral blood. The receptors stem from a man aged 50 to 60 with active or convalescent COVID-19. Each CDR3 is given with its conserved first and last residue. Each record gives: J gene, V gene, clone size, D gene, CDR3 protein, CDR3 DNA. D genes are given only for firm matches. Expanded clones get a size class; other rows say once, few or many, or leave the size out.

J gene: TRBJ1-5
V gene: TRBV4-1
clone size: .
D gene: .
CDR3 protein: CASSQDVRGGQPQHF
CDR3 DNA: TGCGCCAGCAGCCAAGATGTGAGGGGGGGCCAGCCCCAGCATTTT

J gene: TRBJ2-5
V gene: TRBV14
clone size: .
D gene: .
CDR3 protein: CASSRNGLKRETQYF
CDR3 DNA: TGTGCCAGCAGCCGGAACGGGTTGAAGAGGGAGACCCAGTACTTC

J gene: TRBJ2-1
V gene: TRBV30
clone size: .
D gene: .
CDR3 protein: CAWIKGNEQFF
CDR3 DNA: TGTGCCTGGATAAAGGGGAATGAGCAGTTCTTC

J gene: TRBJ2-2
V gene: TRBV4-1
clone size: .
D gene: TRBD1
CDR3 protein: CAIAPGQGTGELFF
CDR3 DNA: TGCGCCATCGCACCGGGACAGGGTACCGGGGAGCTGTTTTTT

J gene: TRBJ2-7
V gene: TRBV4-1
clone size: once
D gene: TRBD2
CDR3 protein: CASSQALAGATSSYEQYF
CDR3 DNA: TGCGCCAGCAGCCAAGCTCTAGCGGGAGCGACGAGCTCCTACGAGCAGTACTTC

J gene: TRBJ1-5
V gene: TRBV19
clone size: once
D gene: .
CDR3 protein: CASSIGQGSYSNQPQHF
CDR3 DNA: TGTGCCAGTAGTATAGGTCAGGGTTCCTATAGCAATCAGCCCCAGCATTTT

J gene: TRBJ2-1
V gene: TRBV7-9
clone size: .
D gene: .
CDR3 protein: CASSFDPDLPGGNEQFF
CDR3 DNA: TGTGCCAGCAGCTTCGACCCGGACCTACCAGGAGGCAATGAGCAGTTCTTC

J gene: TRBJ2-1
V gene: TRBV7-3
clone size: .
D gene: .
CDR3 protein: CASSLSRDSYNEQFF
CDR3 DNA: TGTGCCAGCAGCTTAAGCAGGGATTCCTACAATGAGCAGTTCTTC

J gene: TRBJ1-1
V gene: TRBV4-1
clone size: .
D gene: TRBD1
CDR3 protein: CASSPIQGGGGEAFF
CDR3 DNA: TGCGCCAGCAGCCCAATCCAGGGGGGAGGCGGTGAAGCTTTCTTT

J gene: TRBJ2-2
V gene: TRBV7-9
clone size: .
D gene: TRBD2
CDR3 protein: CASSLGTSGGSGELFF
CDR3 DNA: TGTGCCAGCAGCCTCGGGACTAGCGGGGGGTCCGGGGAGCTGTTTTTT

J gene: TRBJ2-7
V gene: TRBV27
clone size: .
D gene: TRBD2
CDR3 protein: CASSLGTSGTYEQYF
CDR3 DNA: TGTGCCAGCAGTTTAGGGACTAGCGGGACCTACGAGCAGTACTTC

J gene: TRBJ1-2
V gene: TRBV4-1
clone size: once
D gene: TRBD1
CDR3 protein: CASSLKGIQGADGYTF
CDR3 DNA: TGCGCCAGCAGCCTGAAAGGGATCCAGGGGGCCGACGGCTACACCTTC

J gene: TRBJ1-5
V gene: TRBV7-2
clone size: .
D gene: .
CDR3 protein: CASSAQGRGNQPQHF
CDR3 DNA: TGTGCCAGCAGCGCCCAGGGGCGTGGCAATCAGCCCCAGCATTTT

J gene: TRBJ1-3
V gene: TRBV4-3
clone size: few
D gene: TRBD1
CDR3 protein: CASSQTDRTYSGNTIYF
CDR3 DNA: TGCGCCAGCAGCCAGACGGACAGGACTTACTCTGGAAACACCATATATTTT

J gene: TRBJ1-1
V gene: TRBV27
clone size: .
D gene: TRBD1
CDR3 protein: CASTSGGTEAFF
CDR3 DNA: TGTGCCAGCACATCAGGGGGCACTGAAGCTTTCTTT

J gene: TRBJ2-2
V gene: TRBV30
clone size: once
D gene: TRBD2
CDR3 protein: CAWSAQGLGELFF
CDR3 DNA: TGTGCCTGGAGTGCTCAGGGACTAGGAGAGCTGTTTTTT

J gene: TRBJ2-7
V gene: TRBV5-6
clone size: .
D gene: TRBD1
CDR3 protein: CASSLGNQGAYEQYF
CDR3 DNA: TGTGCCAGCAGCTTGGGGAACCAGGGGGCCTACGAGCAGTACTTC

J gene: TRBJ1-1
V gene: TRBV28
clone size: few
D gene: .
CDR3 protein: CASSSGKEKAFF
CDR3 DNA: TGTGCCAGCAGTTCCGGGAAAGAGAAAGCTTTCTTT

J gene: TRBJ2-2
V gene: TRBV14
clone size: .
D gene: .
CDR3 protein: CASSQAGRGDTGELFF
CDR3 DNA: TGTGCCAGCAGCCAGGCCGGCAGGGGGGACACCGGGGAGCTGTTTTTT

J gene: TRBJ1-2
V gene: TRBV7-3
clone size: .
D gene: TRBD1
CDR3 protein: CASSPGQGYGYTF
CDR3 DNA: TGTGCCAGCAGCCCCGGACAGGGCTATGGCTACACCTTC

J gene: TRBJ1-5
V gene: TRBV18
clone size: .
D gene: .
CDR3 protein: CASSPQGTEGQPQHF
CDR3 DNA: TGTGCCAGCTCACCGCAGGGAACGGAAGGGCAGCCCCAGCATTTT

J gene: TRBJ1-3
V gene: TRBV15
clone size: .
D gene: .
CDR3 protein: CATAGTPKSSGNTIYF
CDR3 DNA: TGTGCCACAGCCGGGACACCGAAGAGCTCTGGAAACACCATATATTTT

J gene: TRBJ2-7
V gene: TRBV28
clone size: .
D gene: .
CDR3 protein: CASSSRTSSYEQYF
CDR3 DNA: TGTGCCAGCAGTAGTAGAACGTCCTCCTACGAGCAGTACTTC

J gene: TRBJ1-6
V gene: TRBV7-2
clone size: .
D gene: TRBD1
CDR3 protein: CASSLRGQLNSPLHF
CDR3 DNA: TGTGCCAGCAGCTTACGGGGACAGCTCAATTCACCCCTCCACTTT

J gene: TRBJ2-2
V gene: TRBV9
clone size: .
D gene: TRBD1
CDR3 protein: CASSGRDSLRELFF
CDR3 DNA: TGTGCCAGCAGCGGCCGGGACAGCTTACGGGAGCTGTTTTTT

J gene: TRBJ2-7
V gene: TRBV2
clone size: .
D gene: TRBD2
CDR3 protein: CASMMQAGDVYEQYF
CDR3 DNA: TGTGCCAGCATGATGCAAGCGGGAGATGTCTACGAGCAGTACTTC

J gene: TRBJ1-2
V gene: TRBV6-6
clone size: .
D gene: .
CDR3 protein: CASSYSQGLDYGYTF
CDR3 DNA: TGTGCCAGCAGTTACTCCCAGGGGTTAGACTATGGCTACACCTTC

J gene: TRBJ1-2
V gene: TRBV12-3/TRBV12-4
clone size: .
D gene: .
CDR3 protein: CASSLGTSYGYTF
CDR3 DNA: TGTGCCAGCTCTTTAGGTACTTCCTATGGCTACACCTTC

J gene: TRBJ2-7
V gene: TRBV21-1
clone size: .
D gene: .
CDR3 protein: CASSKDVAEAYEQYF
CDR3 DNA: TGTGCCAGCAGCAAAGACGTAGCGGAGGCCTACGAGCAGTACTTC

J gene: TRBJ2-7
V gene: TRBV7-6
clone size: few
D gene: TRBD2
CDR3 protein: CASSLGTSRDHEQYF
CDR3 DNA: TGTGCCAGCAGCTTAGGGACTAGTCGGGACCACGAGCAGTACTTC

J gene: TRBJ1-5
V gene: TRBV30
clone size: .
D gene: TRBD1
CDR3 protein: CACRDRGYKGNQPQHF
CDR3 DNA: TGTGCCTGCCGGGACAGGGGATATAAGGGCAATCAGCCCCAGCATTTT

J gene: TRBJ1-1
V gene: TRBV4-2
clone size: once
D gene: .
CDR3 protein: CASSPLEVRNTEAFF
CDR3 DNA: TGTGCCAGCAGCCCGCTCGAGGTTAGGAACACTGAAGCTTTCTTT

J gene: TRBJ2-7
V gene: TRBV5-4
clone size: .
D gene: TRBD1
CDR3 protein: CASSSRQGPGEQYF
CDR3 DNA: TGTGCCAGCAGCTCCCGACAGGGGCCGGGCGAGCAGTACTTC

J gene: TRBJ2-5
V gene: TRBV19
clone size: .
D gene: .
CDR3 protein: CASSPGLRETQYF
CDR3 DNA: TGTGCCAGTAGCCCGGGACTCCGAGAGACCCAGTACTTC

J gene: TRBJ2-1
V gene: TRBV9
clone size: few
D gene: .
CDR3 protein: CASSVGGSASYNEQFF
CDR3 DNA: TGTGCCAGCAGCGTAGGAGGGTCTGCGTCCTACAATGAGCAGTTCTTC

J gene: TRBJ2-7
V gene: TRBV19
clone size: few
D gene: TRBD1
CDR3 protein: CATKTGTDSYEQYF
CDR3 DNA: TGTGCCACCAAAACCGGGACAGACTCCTACGAGCAGTACTTC

J gene: TRBJ2-5
V gene: TRBV7-2
clone size: once
D gene: .
CDR3 protein: CASSLKFLNGETQYF
CDR3 DNA: TGTGCCAGCAGCTTAAAATTCCTCAACGGGGAGACCCAGTACTTC

J gene: TRBJ2-2
V gene: TRBV24-1
clone size: once
D gene: .
CDR3 protein: CATKTGSNTGELFF
CDR3 DNA: TGTGCCACCAAGACAGGTTCGAACACCGGGGAGCTGTTTTTT

J gene: TRBJ1-1
V gene: TRBV7-3
clone size: .
D gene: .
CDR3 protein: CASSLVAGHAEAFF
CDR3 DNA: TGTGCCAGCAGCTTAGTCGCTGGGCACGCTGAAGCTTTCTTT

J gene: TRBJ1-1
V gene: TRBV19
clone size: .
D gene: TRBD1
CDR3 protein: CASSRRDRGTKTGTEAFF
CDR3 DNA: TGTGCCAGTAGTCGGAGGGACAGGGGGACCAAGACGGGCACTGAAGCTTTCTTT

J gene: TRBJ1-1
V gene: TRBV2
clone size: .
D gene: .
CDR3 protein: CASRDHWVGVGTEAFF
CDR3 DNA: TGTGCCAGCAGAGACCACTGGGTGGGCGTTGGCACTGAAGCTTTCTTT